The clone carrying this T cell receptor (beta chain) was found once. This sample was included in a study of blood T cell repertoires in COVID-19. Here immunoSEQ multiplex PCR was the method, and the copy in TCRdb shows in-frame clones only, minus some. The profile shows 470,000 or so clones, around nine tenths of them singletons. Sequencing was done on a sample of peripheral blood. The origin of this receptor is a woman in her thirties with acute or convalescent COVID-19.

CDR3 sequence reads: CASSLDGGGNQPQHF. The CDR3 bases are TGTGCCAGCAGCTTAGATGGGGGGGGCAATCAGCCCCAGCATTTT. V usage is TRBV7-9 and J usage is TRBJ1-5; TRBD1 might be the D (5 bases). The CDR3 is 15 amino acids. Germline CDR1 reads SEHNR; CDR2 reads FQNEAQ (reference sequence). Trimming left V 1 base short and J 2 bases short, with 9 bases between.